A single sample gave rise to the 11 T cell receptor beta chains below, sequenced in a study of control samples from healthy donors and cancer patients. Clones were sequenced by immunoSEQ multiplex PCR, and TCRdb holds only the in-frame ones, with some missing. Of around 58,000 clones listed, roughly 88% were seen once; the top ten hold roughly 3.8%. Sequences were obtained from blood. The receptors shown here come from a man aged 50 to 60 in good health.

The chain has TRBV13 and TRBJ2-7; the D is unclear. Looked up from germline, CDR1 is PRHDT and CDR2 is FYEKMQ (reference sequence). The CDR3 is 11 amino acids. With 5 bases removed from V and 3 bases from J, the gap between germline ends came to 5 bases. For the CDR3, the DNA is TGTGCCAGCAGCAAACACTACGAGCAGTACTTC. Residues: CASSKHYEQYF.

The chain recombines TRBV5-1 with TRBJ1-2; no clear D gene. This CDR3 region has 12 residues. Trimming removed 1 base from V and 3 bases from J, with 4 bases in between. Germline CDR1 is SGHRS and CDR2 is YFSETQ. The CDR3 nucleotides are TGCGCCAGCAGCTTGACAGACTATGGCTACACCTTC. This translates into CASSLTDYGYTF.

This chain links TRBV6-5 with TRBJ2-7; D is undetermined. The V and J ends lost 7 bases and 2 bases respectively, with 9 bases between them. The length of the CDR3 is 12 residues. Germline values: CDR1 MNHEY, CDR2 SVGAGI. The CDR3 region has the DNA TGTGCCAGCACCTCTTATACCTACGAGCAGTACTTC. Protein sequence: CASTSYTYEQYF.

This rearrangement joins TRBV6-2 or TRBV6-3 to TRBJ2-5, with D possibly being TRBD1 or TRBD2 (5 bases each). The CDR3 covers 14 residues. The germline gives CDR1 MNHEY, CDR2 SVGEGT. V gave up 5 bases and J gave up 5 bases, with 15 bases separating them. CDR3 DNA: TGTGCCAGCAGTCCCCTAGGGACGCGGGAGACCCAGTACTTC. Its protein product is CASSPLGTRETQYF.

The chain employs TRBV12-3 or TRBV12-4 and TRBJ2-2, with D possibly matching TRBD2 (8 bases). The ends were cut back, 11 bases at V and 7 bases at J, with 17 bases in the middle. There are 13 residues in the CDR3. The CDR3 protein is CAGREGAFGELFF. CDR3 sequence (DNA): TGTGCCGGCCGGGAGGGGGCCTTCGGGGAGCTGTTTTTT.

This clone was seen once. This chain uses TRBV7-9 with TRBJ1-4, with 7 bases lining up with TRBD1. With 5 bases clipped from V and 5 bases from J, the junction kept 8 bases outside the gene matches. CDR1 is SEHNR and CDR2 is FQNEAQ in the germline V gene (reference sequence). This CDR3 has 15 residues. The CDR3 DNA reads as TGTGCCAGCAGCACGAGGACAGGACCAAATGAAAAACTGTTTTTT. It codes for CASSTRTGPNEKLFF. Looking up the rest from reference TRBV7-9 and TRBJ1-4 gives the full variable domain: DTGVSQNPRHKITKRGQNVTFRCDPISEHNRLYWYRQTLGQGPEFLTYFQNEAQLEKSRLLSDRFSAERPKGSFSTLEIQRTEQGDSAMYLCASSTRTGPNEKLFFGSGTQLSVL.

In its sample, this clone was seen once. This chain links TRBV11-2 with TRBJ2-1; D gene unclear. The CDR3 consists of 15 residues. From germline, CDR1 is SGHAT and CDR2 FQNNGV. Trimming left V 3 bases short and J 2 bases short, with 11 bases between. Written as DNA, the CDR3 is TGTGCCAGCAGCTTGGGGTTATTAACCTACAATGAGCAGTTCTTC. It codes for CASSLGLLTYNEQFF.

The rearrangement links TRBV5-6 to TRBJ1-2; D perhaps matches TRBD1 (6 bases). The germline CDR1 and CDR2 sequences are SGHDT and YYEEEE. The CDR3 length is 15 residues. Trimming took off 0 bases at V and 10 bases at J, with 19 bases between the two ends. CDR3 nucleotide sequence: TGTGCCAGCAGCTTGGAGGATGTAGGACAGCCCAACTACACCTTC. Encoded protein: CASSLEDVGQPNYTF.

This sequence joins TRBV18 and TRBJ2-7, with D uncertain. V dropped 2 bases and J dropped 1 base, with 9 bases sitting between them. Germline values: CDR1 KGHSH, CDR2 LQKENI. This CDR3 region has 14 residues. CDR3 nucleotides: TGTGCCAGCTCACCAGACCAGCTTTCCTACGAGCAGTACTTC. Encoded protein: CASSPDQLSYEQYF.

This clone appeared once. The V call is TRBV7-9, the J call TRBJ2-3, with TRBD1 as a possible D gene (6 bases). The germline gives CDR1 SEHNR, CDR2 FQNEAQ (reference sequence). CDR3 length: 21 amino acids. Trimming took off 7 bases at V and 2 bases at J, with 34 bases between the two ends. CDR3 sequence reads: CASTMLPKTGVDMRDTDTQYF. DNA of the CDR3: TGTGCCAGCACCATGCTTCCGAAGACAGGAGTCGACATGCGAGACACAGATACGCAGTATTTT.

The chain is built from TRBV5-3 and TRBJ1-1; no reliable D call. TRBV5-3 is an ORF for which the function is uncertain. V was clipped by 2 bases and J by 1 base, with 6 bases between them. CDR3 size: 13 residues. CDR3 nucleotides: TGTGCCAGAAGCTTAGAAGGGAACACTGAAGCTTTCTTT. Translation gives CARSLEGNTEAFF.